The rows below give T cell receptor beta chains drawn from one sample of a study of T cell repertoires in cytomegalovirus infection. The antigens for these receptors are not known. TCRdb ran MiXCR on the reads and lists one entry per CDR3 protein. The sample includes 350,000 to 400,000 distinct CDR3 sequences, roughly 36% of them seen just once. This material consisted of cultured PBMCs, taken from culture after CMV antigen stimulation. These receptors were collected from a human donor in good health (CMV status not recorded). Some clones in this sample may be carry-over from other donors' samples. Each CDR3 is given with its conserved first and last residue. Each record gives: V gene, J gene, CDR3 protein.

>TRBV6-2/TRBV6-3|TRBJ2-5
CASSYFPGAGETQYF
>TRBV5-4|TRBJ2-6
CASSPSPTGSTGANVLTF
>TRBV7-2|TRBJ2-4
CASSSRLAGAVAKNIQYF
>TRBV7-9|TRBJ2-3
CASRPTGRTLNTDTQYF
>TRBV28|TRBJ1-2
CASSTRGAGSYGYTF
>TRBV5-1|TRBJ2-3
CASKPGLPDTQYF
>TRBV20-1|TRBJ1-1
CSPLDRYIDTEAFF
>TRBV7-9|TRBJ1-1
CASSSERQWTRAEAFF
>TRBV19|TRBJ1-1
CASSTTPRGSTEAFF
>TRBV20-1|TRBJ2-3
CSASDGGTDTQYF
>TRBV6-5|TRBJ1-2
CASSYSPGQGYGYTF
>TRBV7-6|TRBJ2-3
CASSLTGTGLDTQYF
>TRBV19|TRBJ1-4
CASGSRGTGNEKLFF
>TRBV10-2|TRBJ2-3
CASGGADTQYF
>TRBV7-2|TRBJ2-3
CASIKTDTQYF
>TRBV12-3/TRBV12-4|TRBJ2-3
CASSLGDYARDTQYF
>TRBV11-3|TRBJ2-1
CASSPDSSNEQFF
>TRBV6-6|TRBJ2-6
CASSTRRTGGSGANVLTF
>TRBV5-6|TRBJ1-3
CASSPSFAAGPWTGNTIYF
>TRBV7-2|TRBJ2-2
CASSQTSGNTGELFF
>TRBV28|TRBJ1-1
CASILRAAPATEAFF
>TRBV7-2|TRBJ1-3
CASSFFSAGNTIYF
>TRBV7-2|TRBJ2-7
CASSLATGRGYEQYF
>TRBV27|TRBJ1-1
CASSSTRGPTFF
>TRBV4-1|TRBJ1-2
CASSQGWWGSPTYGYTF
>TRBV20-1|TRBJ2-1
CSASTLAGAYNEQFF
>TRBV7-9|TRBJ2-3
CASSPEGSTTDTQYF
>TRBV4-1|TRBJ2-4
CASSQASGVAKNIQYF
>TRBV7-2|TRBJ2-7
CASSLSFGASYEQYF
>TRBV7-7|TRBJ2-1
CASSLGSGVRNEQFF
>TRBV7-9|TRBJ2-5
CASSFLLAGAVHETQYF
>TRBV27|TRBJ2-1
CASSLWQNNEQFF
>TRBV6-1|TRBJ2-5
CASSPVGKPNQYF